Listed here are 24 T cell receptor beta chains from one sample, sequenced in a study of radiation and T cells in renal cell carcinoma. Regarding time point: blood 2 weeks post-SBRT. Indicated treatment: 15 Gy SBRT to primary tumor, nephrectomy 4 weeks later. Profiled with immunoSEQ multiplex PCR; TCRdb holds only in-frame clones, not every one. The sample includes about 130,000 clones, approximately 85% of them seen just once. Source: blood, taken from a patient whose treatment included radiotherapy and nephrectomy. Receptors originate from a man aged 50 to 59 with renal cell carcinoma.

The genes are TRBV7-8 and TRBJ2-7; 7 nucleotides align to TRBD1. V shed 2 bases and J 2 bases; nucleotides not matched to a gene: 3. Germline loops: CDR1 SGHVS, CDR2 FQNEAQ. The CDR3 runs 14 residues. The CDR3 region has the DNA TGTGCCAGCAGCTTAACCGACAGGGCCTACGAGCAGTACTTC. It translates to CASSLTDRAYEQYF.

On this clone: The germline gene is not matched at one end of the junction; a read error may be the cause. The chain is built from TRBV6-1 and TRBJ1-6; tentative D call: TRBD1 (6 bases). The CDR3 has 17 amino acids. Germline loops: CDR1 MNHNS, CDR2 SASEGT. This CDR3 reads CAISESSHREEDSPLHF. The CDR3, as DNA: TGTGCCATCAGTGAGTCGAGTCACAGGGAGGAAGATTCACCCCTCCACTTT.

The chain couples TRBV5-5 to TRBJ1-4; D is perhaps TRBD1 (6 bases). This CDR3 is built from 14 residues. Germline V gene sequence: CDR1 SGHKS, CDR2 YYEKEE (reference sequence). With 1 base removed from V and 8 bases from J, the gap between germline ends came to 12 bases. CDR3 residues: CASSLPDSREKLFF. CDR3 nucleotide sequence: TGTGCCAGCAGCTTGCCGGACAGTCGGGAAAAACTGTTTTTT.

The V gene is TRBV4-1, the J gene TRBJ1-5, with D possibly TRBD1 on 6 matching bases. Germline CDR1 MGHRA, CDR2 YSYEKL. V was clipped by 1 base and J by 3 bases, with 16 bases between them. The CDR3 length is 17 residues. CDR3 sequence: CASSQGGRGQINQPQHF. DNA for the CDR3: TGCGCCAGCAGCCAAGGGGGGCGTGGACAGATCAATCAGCCCCAGCATTTT.

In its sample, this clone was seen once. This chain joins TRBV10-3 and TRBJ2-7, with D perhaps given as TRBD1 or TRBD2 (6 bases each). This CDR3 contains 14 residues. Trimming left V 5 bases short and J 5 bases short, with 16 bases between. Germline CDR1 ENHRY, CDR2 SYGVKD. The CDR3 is CAISLGGGIDEQYF. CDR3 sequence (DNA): TGTGCCATCAGTCTCGGAGGGGGGATCGACGAGCAGTACTTC.

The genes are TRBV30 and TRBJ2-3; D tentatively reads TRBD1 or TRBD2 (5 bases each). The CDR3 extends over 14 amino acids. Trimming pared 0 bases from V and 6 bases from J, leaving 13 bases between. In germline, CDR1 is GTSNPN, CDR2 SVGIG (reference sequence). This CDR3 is CAWSVPGAEDTQYF. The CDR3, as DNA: TGTGCCTGGAGTGTACCCGGGGCCGAGGATACGCAGTATTTT. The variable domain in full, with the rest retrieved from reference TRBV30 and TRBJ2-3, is SQTIHQWPATLVQPVGSPLSLECTVEGTSNPNLYWYRQAAGRGLQLLFYSVGIGQISSEVPQNLSASRPQDRQFILSSKKLLLSDSGFYLCAWSVPGAEDTQYFGPGTRLTVL.

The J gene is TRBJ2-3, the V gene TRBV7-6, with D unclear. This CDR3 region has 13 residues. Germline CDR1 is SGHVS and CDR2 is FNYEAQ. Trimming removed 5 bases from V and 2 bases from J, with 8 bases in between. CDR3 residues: CASSNRLTDTQYF. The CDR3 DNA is TGTGCCAGCAGCAACCGGCTCACAGATACGCAGTATTTT.

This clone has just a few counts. The CDR3: CASSFVIGQGSYEQYF. CDR3 in DNA: TGTGCCAGCAGCTTTGTAATAGGACAGGGCTCCTACGAGCAGTACTTC. This chain joins TRBV21-1 and TRBJ2-7; the table assigns TRBD1, which was not confirmed against the DNA. TRBV21-1 is given as a pseudogene. The CDR3 is 16 residues long.

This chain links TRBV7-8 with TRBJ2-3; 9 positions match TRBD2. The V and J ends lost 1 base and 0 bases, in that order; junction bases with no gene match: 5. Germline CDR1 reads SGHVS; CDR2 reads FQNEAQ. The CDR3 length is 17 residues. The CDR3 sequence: CASSLVVAGASTDTQYF. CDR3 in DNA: TGTGCCAGCAGCTTAGTGGTAGCGGGGGCTAGCACAGATACGCAGTATTTT.

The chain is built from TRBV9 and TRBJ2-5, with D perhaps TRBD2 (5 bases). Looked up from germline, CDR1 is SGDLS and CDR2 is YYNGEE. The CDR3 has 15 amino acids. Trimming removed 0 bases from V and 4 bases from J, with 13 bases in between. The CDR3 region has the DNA TGTGCCAGCAGCGTAGCTTTCGGGGTCGGAGAGACCCAGTACTTC. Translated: CASSVAFGVGETQYF.

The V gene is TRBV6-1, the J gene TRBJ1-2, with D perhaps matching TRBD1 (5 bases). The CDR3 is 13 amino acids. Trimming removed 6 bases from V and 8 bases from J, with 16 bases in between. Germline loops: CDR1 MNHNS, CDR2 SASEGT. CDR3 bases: TGTGCCAGCAGATTCCAGGGTGGAGTGGGCTACACCTTC. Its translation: CASRFQGGVGYTF.

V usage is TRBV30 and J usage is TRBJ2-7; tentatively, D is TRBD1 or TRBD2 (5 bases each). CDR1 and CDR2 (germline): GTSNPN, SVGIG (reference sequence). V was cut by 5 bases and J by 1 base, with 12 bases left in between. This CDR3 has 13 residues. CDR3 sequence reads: CAWGRGGSYEQYF. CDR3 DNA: TGTGCCTGGGGTCGGGGCGGGTCCTACGAGCAGTACTTC.

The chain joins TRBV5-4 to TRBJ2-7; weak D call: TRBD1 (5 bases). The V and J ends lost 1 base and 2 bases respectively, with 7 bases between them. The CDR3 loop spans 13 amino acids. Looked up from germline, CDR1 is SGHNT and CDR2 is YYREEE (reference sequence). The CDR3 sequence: CASSLQGTYEQYF. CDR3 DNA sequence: TGTGCCAGCAGCTTGCAGGGCACCTACGAGCAGTACTTC. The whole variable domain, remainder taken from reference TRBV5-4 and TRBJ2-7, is ETGVTQSPTHLIKTRGQQVTLRCSSQSGHNTVSWYQQALGQGPQFIFQYYREEENGRGNFPPRFSGLQFPNYSSELNVNALELDDSALYLCASSLQGTYEQYFGPGTRLTVT.

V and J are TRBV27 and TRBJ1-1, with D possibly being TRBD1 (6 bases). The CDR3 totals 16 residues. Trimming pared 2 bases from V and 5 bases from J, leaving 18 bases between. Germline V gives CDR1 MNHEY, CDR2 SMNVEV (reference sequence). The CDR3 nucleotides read TGTGCCAGCAGTTTAAAGGTCGGGACATTTGGGACTGAAGCTTTCTTT. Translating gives CASSLKVGTFGTEAFF.

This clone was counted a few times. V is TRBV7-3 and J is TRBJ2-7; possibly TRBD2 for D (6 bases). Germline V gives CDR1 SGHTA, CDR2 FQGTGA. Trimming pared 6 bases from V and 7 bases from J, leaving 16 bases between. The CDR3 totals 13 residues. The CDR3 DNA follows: TGTGCCAGCAGTCGCGGGACTGCCGAGGAGCAGTACTTC. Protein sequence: CASSRGTAEEQYF.

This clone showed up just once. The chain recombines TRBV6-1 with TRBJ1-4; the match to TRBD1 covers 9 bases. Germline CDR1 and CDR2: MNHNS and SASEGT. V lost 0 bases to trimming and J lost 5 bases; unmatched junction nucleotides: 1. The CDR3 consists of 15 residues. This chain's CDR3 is CASSEAGTGNEKLFF. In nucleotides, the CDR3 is TGTGCCAGCAGTGAAGCCGGGACAGGGAATGAAAAACTGTTTTTT.

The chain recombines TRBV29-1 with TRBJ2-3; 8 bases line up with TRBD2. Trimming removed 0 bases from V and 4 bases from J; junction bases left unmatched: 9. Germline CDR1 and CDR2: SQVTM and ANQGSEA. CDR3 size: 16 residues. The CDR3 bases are TGCAGCGTTGAAGAAACCGGGAGGGCTGTCTCAGATACGCAGTATTTT. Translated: CSVEETGRAVSDTQYF.

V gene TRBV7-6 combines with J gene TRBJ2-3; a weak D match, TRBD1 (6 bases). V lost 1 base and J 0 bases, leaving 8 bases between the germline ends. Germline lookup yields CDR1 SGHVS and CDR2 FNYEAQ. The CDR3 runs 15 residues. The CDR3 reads CASSLVGASTDTQYF. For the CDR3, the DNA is TGTGCCAGCAGCTTAGTGGGGGCCAGCACAGATACGCAGTATTTT. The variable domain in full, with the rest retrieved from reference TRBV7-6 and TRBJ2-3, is GAGVSQSPRYKVTKRGQDVALRCDPISGHVSLYWYRQALGQGPEFLTYFNYEAQQDKSGLPNDRFSAERPEGSISTLTIQRTEQRDSAMYRCASSLVGASTDTQYFGPGTRLTVL.

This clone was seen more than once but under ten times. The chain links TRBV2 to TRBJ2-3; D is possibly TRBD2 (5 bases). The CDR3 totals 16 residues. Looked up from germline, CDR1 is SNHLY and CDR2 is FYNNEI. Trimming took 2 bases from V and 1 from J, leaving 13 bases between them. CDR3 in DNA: TGTGCCAGCAGTGAATCCGAGGGCGCAGGCACAGATACGCAGTATTTT. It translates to CASSESEGAGTDTQYF.

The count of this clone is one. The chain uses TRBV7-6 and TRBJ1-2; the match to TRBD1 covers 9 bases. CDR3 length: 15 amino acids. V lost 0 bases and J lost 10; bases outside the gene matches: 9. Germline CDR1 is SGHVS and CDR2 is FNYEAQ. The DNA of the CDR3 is TGTGCCAGCAGCTTAGCGCAAGGATTACAGGGGGCCTACACCTTC. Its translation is CASSLAQGLQGAYTF. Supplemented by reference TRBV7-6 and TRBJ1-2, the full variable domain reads GAGVSQSPRYKVTKRGQDVALRCDPISGHVSLYWYRQALGQGPEFLTYFNYEAQQDKSGLPNDRFSAERPEGSISTLTIQRTEQRDSAMYRCASSLAQGLQGAYTFGSGTRLTVV.

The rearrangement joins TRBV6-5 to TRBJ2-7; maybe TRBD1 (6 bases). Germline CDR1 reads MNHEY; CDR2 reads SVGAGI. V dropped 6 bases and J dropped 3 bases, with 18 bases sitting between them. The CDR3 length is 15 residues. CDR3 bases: TGTGCCAGCAGCCGCGGGTTAACAGGGTACTACGAGCAGTACTTC. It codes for CASSRGLTGYYEQYF.

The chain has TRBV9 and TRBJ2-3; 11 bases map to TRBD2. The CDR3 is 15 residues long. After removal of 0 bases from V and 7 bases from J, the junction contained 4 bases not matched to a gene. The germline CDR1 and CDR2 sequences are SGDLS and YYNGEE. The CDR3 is CASSVGSGGAHTQYF. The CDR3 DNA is TGTGCCAGCAGCGTAGGTAGCGGGGGGGCTCATACGCAGTATTTT. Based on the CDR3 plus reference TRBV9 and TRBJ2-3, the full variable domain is DSGVTQTPKHLITATGQRVTLRCSPRSGDLSVYWYQQSLDQGLQFLIQYYNGEERAKGNILERFSAQQFPDLHSELNLSSLELGDSALYFCASSVGSGGAHTQYFGPGTRLTVL.

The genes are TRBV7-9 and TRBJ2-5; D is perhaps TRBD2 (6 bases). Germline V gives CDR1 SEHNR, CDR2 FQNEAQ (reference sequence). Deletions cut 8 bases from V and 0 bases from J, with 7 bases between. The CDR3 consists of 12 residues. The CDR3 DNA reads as TGTGCCAGCCGGGAGTACCAAGAGACCCAGTACTTC. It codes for CASREYQETQYF.

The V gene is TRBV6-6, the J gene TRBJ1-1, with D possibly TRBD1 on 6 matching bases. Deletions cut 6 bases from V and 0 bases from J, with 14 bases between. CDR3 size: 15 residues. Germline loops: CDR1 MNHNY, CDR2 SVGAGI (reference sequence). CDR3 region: CASSPLGQMNTEAFF. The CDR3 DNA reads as TGTGCCAGCAGCCCCCTCGGACAGATGAACACTGAAGCTTTCTTT.